This entry lists 22 T cell receptor beta chains sequenced from one sample in a study of long-term antiretroviral therapy in people with HIV. This was the immunoSEQ v3.0 assay at survey level. Only in-frame clones appear in the TCRdb table, and some are missing; sequencing was by immunoSEQ multiplex PCR. In the table there are about 26,000 clones, 75% to 85% of which are singletons. Sequenced material: unsorted PBMCs, taken 2.9 years after starting antiretroviral therapy. The source of these receptors is a man over 45 with HIV.

This chain connects TRBV7-8 to TRBJ2-7, with 11 bases lining up with TRBD1. The CDR3 covers 15 residues. Per germline, CDR1 SGHVS and CDR2 FQNEAQ. V shed 1 base, J shed 4 bases, and the junction held 3 bases outside the gene matches. This chain's CDR3 is CASSLGTGGQYEQYF. CDR3 DNA sequence: TGTGCCAGCAGCTTAGGGACAGGGGGCCAGTACGAGCAGTACTTC.

The chain is built from TRBV30 and TRBJ1-1; weak D call: TRBD1 (5 bases). CDR1 is GTSNPN and CDR2 is SVGIG in the germline V gene (reference sequence). The CDR3 runs 12 residues. Trimming took off 3 bases at V and 3 bases at J, with 8 bases between the two ends. The CDR3 nucleotides read TGTGCCTGGAGCCCCAGGGACACTGAAGCTTTCTTT. This encodes CAWSPRDTEAFF. The whole variable domain, filled in from reference TRBV30 and TRBJ1-1, reads SQTIHQWPATLVQPVGSPLSLECTVEGTSNPNLYWYRQAAGRGLQLLFYSVGIGQISSEVPQNLSASRPQDRQFILSSKKLLLSDSGFYLCAWSPRDTEAFFGQGTRLTVV.

The chain employs TRBV10-2 and TRBJ2-2; no clear D. Per the germline V gene, CDR1 is WSHSY and CDR2 is SAAADI. With 7 bases removed from V and 3 bases from J, the gap between germline ends came to 12 bases. CDR3 size: 14 residues. DNA of the CDR3: TGCGCCAGCAAGCAGATTTCTCACACCGGGGAGCTGTTTTTT. It is translated as CASKQISHTGELFF.

The chain couples TRBV7-2 to TRBJ2-5; TRBD1 is a possible D gene (6 bases). This CDR3 has 14 amino acids. Trimming left V 5 bases short and J 1 base short, with 11 bases between. CDR1 SGHTA and CDR2 FQGNSA come from the germline V gene. The CDR3: CASSVGQLQETQYF. In DNA form, the CDR3 reads TGTGCCAGCAGCGTTGGACAGCTCCAAGAGACCCAGTACTTC.

This chain connects TRBV29-1 to TRBJ2-7; a possible D gene is TRBD1 (6 bases). The V gene's germline CDR1 is SQVTM and CDR2 ANQGSEA. V was shortened by 3 bases and J by 2 bases, with 17 bases between the two germline ends. The CDR3 totals 15 residues. The CDR3 DNA sequence: TGCAGCGTTGATGACAGGAGTCTGGGCCCCTACGAGCAGTACTTC. It yields the protein CSVDDRSLGPYEQYF.

The chain uses TRBV27 and TRBJ2-5; 10 bases map to TRBD2. Germline lookup yields CDR1 MNHEY and CDR2 SMNVEV (reference sequence). The CDR3 covers 14 residues. J was trimmed by 4 bases and V by 7 bases; bases with no gene match: 6. Here the CDR3 reads CASKRGGRAETQYF. The CDR3 coding sequence is TGTGCCAGCAAGCGGGGGGGAAGAGCAGAGACCCAGTACTTC.

This chain joins TRBV28 and TRBJ2-7, with D possibly TRBD1 on 5 matching bases. CDR1 and CDR2 (germline): MDHEN, SYDVKM. V lost 3 bases, J lost 1 base, and 10 bases lay in between. The CDR3 is 14 amino acids. CDR3 protein: CASSLGPASYEQYF. CDR3 bases: TGTGCCAGCAGTTTGGGGCCGGCTTCCTACGAGCAGTACTTC.

This clone was counted once. The V gene is TRBV6-5, the J gene TRBJ1-1, with TRBD1 matching over 7 bases. CDR3 length: 13 amino acids. Trimming removed 4 bases from V and 7 bases from J; junction bases left unmatched: 6. Germline assignment: CDR1 MNHEY and CDR2 SVGAGI. CDR3 loop: CASSSQGILEAFF. The CDR3 nucleotides read TGTGCCAGCAGTTCACAGGGGATTCTTGAAGCTTTCTTT.

This chain uses TRBV5-1 with TRBJ2-2; D is uncertain. Germline CDR1 SGHRS, CDR2 YFSETQ. Trimming pared 2 bases from V and 0 bases from J, leaving 5 bases between. The CDR3 runs to 14 residues. In nucleotides, the CDR3 is TGCGCCAGCAGCTTAAAGCCGAACACCGGGGAGCTGTTTTTT. It codes for CASSLKPNTGELFF.

The J gene is TRBJ1-6, the V gene TRBV5-1; TRBD1 aligns across 8 bases. Germline V lookup: CDR1 SGHRS, CDR2 YFSETQ. The ends lost 4 bases at V and 14 bases at J; junction bases unmatched: 11. The CDR3 totals 14 residues. The CDR3 DNA reads as TGCGCCAGCAGCACGACAGGGGAGTCTGAAGCCCTCCACTTT. Translating it yields CASSTTGESEALHF.

Written as DNA, the CDR3 is TGTGCCAGCAGTTTGGGAGCAGCCTCATCCTACGAGCAGTACTTC. It specifies CASSLGAASSYEQYF. The V gene is TRBV27, the J gene TRBJ2-7; possibly TRBD2 for D (5 bases). The germline CDR1 and CDR2 sequences are MNHEY and SMNVEV (reference sequence). The V and J ends lost 3 bases and 1 base respectively, with 13 bases between them. CDR3 length equals 15 residues.

This clone was seen a handful of times. The chain employs TRBV5-3 and TRBJ2-2; tentative D call: TRBD1 (6 bases). TRBV5-3 has ORF status, its function being uncertain. The CDR3 is made up of 14 amino acids. Trimming shortened V by 4 bases and J by 6 bases, and 13 bases separated the two germline ends. CDR3 residues: CARSSRQVPGELFF. CDR3 coding DNA: TGTGCCAGAAGCAGTCGACAGGTTCCCGGGGAGCTGTTTTTT.

This CDR3 is CASSLDPYNEGIGEKLFF. The CDR3 nucleotides read TGTGCCAGCAGCTTAGATCCCTACAACGAGGGCATTGGTGAAAAACTGTTTTTT. V gene TRBV7-9 combines with J gene TRBJ1-4; D is ambiguous. Deletions cut 1 base from V and 7 bases from J, with 22 bases between. The germline CDR1 and CDR2 sequences are SEHNR and FQNEAQ (reference sequence). The CDR3 length is 18 residues.

This rearrangement joins TRBV7-8 to TRBJ2-3; 11 bases are shared with TRBD2. This CDR3 region has 16 residues. CDR1 is SGHVS, CDR2 FQNEAQ, per germline. The V gene end was trimmed by 4 bases and the J gene end by 2 bases; junction bases not matched to a gene: 5. The CDR3 here is CASSSRTSGYTDTQYF. The CDR3 DNA sequence: TGTGCCAGCAGCTCAAGGACTAGCGGGTACACAGATACGCAGTATTTT. Supplemented by reference TRBV7-8 and TRBJ2-3, the full variable domain reads GAGVSQSPRYKVAKRGQDVALRCDPISGHVSLFWYQQALGQGPEFLTYFQNEAQLDKSGLPSDRFFAERPEGSVSTLKIQRTQQEDSAVYLCASSSRTSGYTDTQYFGPGTRLTVL.

The J gene is TRBJ1-1, the V gene TRBV6-5, with D maybe TRBD1 (6 bases). V lost 4 bases and J lost 4, with 10 bases in between. CDR3 length equals 13 residues. CDR1 and CDR2 from the germline V gene are MNHEY and SVGAGI. This chain's CDR3 is CASSFSRGTEAFF. In DNA form, the CDR3 reads TGTGCCAGCAGTTTCTCCAGGGGCACTGAAGCTTTCTTT.

The gene calls are TRBV18 and TRBJ1-2; a possible D gene is TRBD1 (5 bases). The germline V and J ends were trimmed by 3 bases and 3 bases, with 11 bases remaining between them. CDR1 is KGHSH, CDR2 LQKENI, per germline. CDR3 length: 14 residues. CDR3 sequence: CASSPRADYYGYTF. For the CDR3, the DNA is TGTGCCAGCTCACCCAGGGCCGACTACTATGGCTACACCTTC.

The chain links TRBV30 to TRBJ1-2; TRBD1 might be the D (5 bases). V lost 2 bases, J lost 7 bases, and 11 bases lay in between. CDR1 is GTSNPN, CDR2 SVGIG, per germline (reference sequence). There are 12 residues in the CDR3. CDR3 sequence reads: CAWSQGPGGYTF. The CDR3 DNA sequence: TGTGCCTGGAGTCAGGGACCGGGTGGCTACACCTTC.

This sequence joins TRBV9 and TRBJ1-4; no definite D call. V was cut by 0 bases and J by 10 bases, with 13 bases left in between. The CDR3 extends over 14 amino acids. CDR1 and CDR2 (germline): SGDLS, YYNGEE. CDR3 residues: CASSVAFRSGKLFF. CDR3 nucleotide sequence: TGTGCCAGCAGCGTAGCTTTCAGAAGCGGAAAACTGTTTTTT.

This clone appeared a few times. CDR3 amino acids: CASSERLAGANEQFF. The CDR3 DNA reads as TGTGCCAGCAGTGAAAGGCTAGCGGGGGCTAATGAGCAGTTCTTC. The rearrangement uses TRBV2 and TRBJ2-1; 10 bases line up with TRBD2. The germline V gene encodes CDR1 SNHLY and CDR2 FYNNEI. The V and J ends lost 2 bases and 7 bases, in that order; junction bases with no gene match: 5. The CDR3 sequence is 15 residues long. Variable domain in full (rest from reference TRBV2 and TRBJ2-1): EPEVTQTPSHQVTQMGQEVILRCVPISNHLYFYWYRQILGQKVEFLVSFYNNEISEKSEIFDDQFSVERPDGSNFTLKIRSTKLEDSAMYFCASSERLAGANEQFFGPGTRLTVL.

This chain joins TRBV11-2 and TRBJ2-1; perhaps D is TRBD1 or TRBD2 (7 bases each). This CDR3 has 15 residues. Germline V gene sequence: CDR1 SGHAT, CDR2 FQNNGV. Between the trimmed V and J ends, which lost 5 bases and 9 bases, there was a span of 20 bases. This CDR3 is CASSQPQGGVPEQFF. DNA for the CDR3: TGTGCCAGCAGCCAGCCGCAGGGGGGGGTACCTGAGCAGTTCTTC.

This chain joins TRBV4-2 and TRBJ1-2; D gene unclear. CDR1 is LGHNA and CDR2 is YNFKEQ in the germline V gene. Trimming pared 8 bases from V and 2 bases from J, leaving 15 bases between. This CDR3 is 14 amino acids long. The CDR3 region has the DNA TGTGCCAGCCGTCGGCCAGCCAAGAACTATGGCTACACCTTC. This sequence encodes CASRRPAKNYGYTF.

This clone has only a few counts. V is TRBV11-2 and J is TRBJ2-3; D is undetermined. This CDR3 comprises 15 residues. The V end lost 1 base, the J end lost 2 bases, and 10 bases lay between the germline ends. Germline CDR1 reads SGHAT; CDR2 reads FQNNGV. As DNA, the CDR3 is TGTGCCAGCAGCTTAGGGGCGTCTACCACAGATACGCAGTATTTT. Protein product: CASSLGASTTDTQYF. Looking up the rest from reference TRBV11-2 and TRBJ2-3 gives the full variable domain: EAGVAQSPRYKIIEKRQSVAFWCNPISGHATLYWYQQILGQGPKLLIQFQNNGVVDDSQLPKDRFSAERLKGVDSTLKIQPAKLEDSAVYLCASSLGASTTDTQYFGPGTRLTVL.